This T cell receptor beta chain is from a study of blood T cells in healthy people across ages. Next came a second PCR, run for roughly 7 to 12 cycles, which used a sample-barcoded 5' primer along with a J-beta primer mix. In TCRdb, the 5' RACE reads were re-called with MiXCR into one record per CDR3 protein. The sample has some 800,000 distinct CDR3 sequences; just under 25% are singletons. The CDR3 totals 13 residues. From germline, CDR1 is SQVTM and CDR2 ANQGSEA. A few counts support this clonotype. The same specimen was also included in a second study, on T cells of mothers and their children.

This clonotype originated in a boy between 10 and 17 years old in good health. This rearrangement joins TRBV29-1 to TRBJ2-5; D is unclear. The last part of the DNA fits TRBJ2-7 better; the J call may be wrong. Sequenced sample: blood. The CDR3 DNA reads as TGCAGCGTTGTAAGGCCTTCCGGCTACGAGCAGTACTTC. Translating it yields CSVVRPSGYEQYF.